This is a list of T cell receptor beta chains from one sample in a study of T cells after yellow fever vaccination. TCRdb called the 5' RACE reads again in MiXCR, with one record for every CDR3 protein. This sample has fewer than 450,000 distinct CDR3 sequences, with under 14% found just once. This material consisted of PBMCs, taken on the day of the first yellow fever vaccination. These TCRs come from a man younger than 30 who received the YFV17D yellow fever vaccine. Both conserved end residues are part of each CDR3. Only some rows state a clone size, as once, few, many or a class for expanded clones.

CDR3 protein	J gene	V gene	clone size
CSARPGRQGNAGELFF	TRBJ2-2	TRBV20-1	NA
CASSHDSGSGGANTQYF	TRBJ2-3	TRBV18	few
CASSPRVWKPGGGELFF	TRBJ2-2	TRBV28	few
CASSLDGEAGGYTF	TRBJ1-2	TRBV5-1	NA
CASSNITGGRARRSSYNEQFF	TRBJ2-1	TRBV21-1	few
CASSVGGLMNTEAFF	TRBJ1-1	TRBV9	many
CASSYPARYNQPQHF	TRBJ1-5	TRBV6-5	few
CASSPLSPTGELFF	TRBJ2-2	TRBV18	NA
CASSQGVLAGAETQYF	TRBJ2-5	TRBV4-3	few
CASSNNHGNTEAFF	TRBJ1-1	TRBV18	few
CSVEGGGTSGGNQETQYF	TRBJ2-5	TRBV29-1	few
CASSSEAGRAYEQYF	TRBJ2-7	TRBV7-2	many